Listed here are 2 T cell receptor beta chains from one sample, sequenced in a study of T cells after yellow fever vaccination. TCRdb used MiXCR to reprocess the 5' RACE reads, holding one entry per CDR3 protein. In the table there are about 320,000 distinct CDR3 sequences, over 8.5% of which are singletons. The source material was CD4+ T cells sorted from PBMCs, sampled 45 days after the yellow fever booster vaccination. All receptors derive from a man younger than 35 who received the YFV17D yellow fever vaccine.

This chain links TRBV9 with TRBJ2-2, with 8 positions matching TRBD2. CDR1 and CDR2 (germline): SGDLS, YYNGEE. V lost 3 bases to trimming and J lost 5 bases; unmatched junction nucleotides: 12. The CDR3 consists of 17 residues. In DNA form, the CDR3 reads TGTGCCAGCAGCGCCGGATCGACGGGGGGGAGTACCGGGGAGCTGTTTTTT. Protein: CASSAGSTGGSTGELFF.

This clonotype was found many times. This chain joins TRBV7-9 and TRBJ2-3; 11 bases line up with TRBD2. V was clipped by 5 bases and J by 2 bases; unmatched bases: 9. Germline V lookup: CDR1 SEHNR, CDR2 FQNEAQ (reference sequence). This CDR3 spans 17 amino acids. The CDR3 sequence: CASSAKPSGGYTDTQYF. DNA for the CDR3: TGTGCCAGCAGCGCCAAACCTAGCGGGGGGTACACAGATACGCAGTATTTT.